The rows below give T cell receptor beta chains drawn from one sample of a study of blood T cell repertoires in COVID-19. The protocol was immunoSEQ multiplex PCR, while the TCRdb copy is restricted to in-frame clones and leaves out a portion. The repertoire holds about 32,000 clones, with 90% to 95% as singletons. The sample taken for sequencing was peripheral blood. The receptors come from a male donor with active COVID-19. Both conserved end residues are part of each CDR3. A D gene is named only where the DNA matches it firmly. The size of a clone is reported for some rows only, either as once, few or many, or as a class for expanded clones.

V	length	D	size	J	DNA	CDR3
TRBV7-6	16	TRBD1	.	TRBJ2-7	TGTGCCAGCAGTTCCACGTCCCTGACAGGGGTTGGTGAGCAGTACTTC	CASSSTSLTGVGEQYF
TRBV18	14	TRBD1	.	TRBJ2-3	TGTGCCAGCTCACGTGGACAGGGGGCGGATACGCAGTATTTT	CASSRGQGADTQYF
TRBV19	16	TRBD1	.	TRBJ1-5	TGTGCCAGTAGGGATACAGGGGGCCCTAGCAATCAGCCCCAGCATTTT	CASRDTGGPSNQPQHF
TRBV7-3	15	TRBD1	.	TRBJ2-2	TGTGCCAGCAGCGCCCGACAGGGGTCCGGCGGGGAGCTGTTTTTT	CASSARQGSGGELFF
TRBV4-2	15	.	.	TRBJ1-4	TGTGCCAGCAGCCAAGCGGGGGTGTCAGCAGAAAAACTGTTTTTT	CASSQAGVSAEKLFF
TRBV2	14	TRBD1	.	TRBJ2-2	TGTGCCACTTCCAGGACAGGGGACCGCGGGGAGCTGTTTTTT	CATSRTGDRGELFF
TRBV2	15	TRBD1	once	TRBJ1-2	TGTGCCAGCAGGCCTACCGGGACAGCGAACTATGGCTACACCTTC	CASRPTGTANYGYTF
TRBV18	14	TRBD1	.	TRBJ1-1	TGTGCCAGCTCACTCTCTCCGGGACAGGCGGCAGCTTTCTTT	CASSLSPGQAAAFF
TRBV7-9	14	TRBD2	.	TRBJ2-1	TGTGCCAGCAGACCTACTAGCGAGTACAATGAGCAGTTCTTC	CASRPTSEYNEQFF
TRBV3-1/TRBV3-2	13	.	.	TRBJ1-2	TGTGCCAGCAGCCAAGCAGGGCGTGGAGAGTACACCTTC	CASSQAGRGEYTF